This T cell receptor beta chain emerged from a study of cytomegalovirus exposure and HLA in healthy donors. Trimming pared 0 bases from V and 6 bases from J, leaving 10 bases between. This CDR3 spans 14 amino acids. CDR1 SGHNT and CDR2 YYREEE come from the germline V gene (reference sequence). A note on this clone: Its cognate antigen is unknown.

Whole-study results and caveats: Association of a missense DCLRE1C variant with TCR beta V- and J-gene trimming was reported in a later analysis. Immune exposure information comprised only CMV serostatus. The likely explanation for a cluster of highly shared sequence variants was sequencing artifact.

PCR involved 60 Vbeta and 13 Jbeta primers. The repertoire was sequenced with immunoSEQ multiplex PCR; TCRdb's copy has only in-frame clones and lacks some. The data contain hundreds of thousands of clones, around 76% of them singletons. The sequence derives from a man in his late teens or twenties in good health and CMV-seronegative. The V call is TRBV5-4, the J call TRBJ2-1; D not certain. The sample consisted of PBMCs. The CDR3 here is CASSLGAIPNEQFF. DNA for the CDR3: TGTGCCAGCAGCTTGGGGGCGATTCCCAATGAGCAGTTCTTC.